Below are 12 T cell receptor beta chains sequenced from a single sample in a study of cytomegalovirus exposure and HLA in healthy donors. It was with 60 Vbeta and 13 Jbeta primers that the PCR ran. Clones were read by immunoSEQ multiplex PCR, and TCRdb kept only the in-frame ones, dropping some. The data contain some 160,000 clones, 70% to 80% of them singletons. Material for sequencing was PBMCs. Source of these receptors: a man in his forties in good health and CMV-seronegative.

This chain links TRBV4-1 with TRBJ2-4; 11 nucleotides line up with TRBD2. This CDR3 is 18 amino acids long. The V gene end was trimmed by 4 bases and the J gene end by 0 bases; junction bases not matched to a gene: 8. Germline values: CDR1 MGHRA, CDR2 YSYEKL. CDR3 in DNA: TGCGCCAGCAGCCCCCAGGCGACTAGCGGGATAGCCAAAAACATTCAGTACTTC. It is translated as CASSPQATSGIAKNIQYF.

The chain joins TRBV9 to TRBJ1-5; tentative D call: TRBD1 (5 bases). Germline loops: CDR1 SGDLS, CDR2 YYNGEE. The CDR3 totals 15 residues. V was trimmed by 5 bases and J by 1 base, leaving 13 bases between them. The CDR3 here is CASRDYQGSNQPQHF. Written as DNA, the CDR3 is TGTGCCAGCAGGGACTATCAGGGCAGCAATCAGCCCCAGCATTTT. Using reference TRBV9 and TRBJ1-5 for the parts outside the CDR3, the full variable domain is DSGVTQTPKHLITATGQRVTLRCSPRSGDLSVYWYQQSLDQGLQFLIQYYNGEERAKGNILERFSAQQFPDLHSELNLSSLELGDSALYFCASRDYQGSNQPQHFGDGTRLSIL.

This chain links TRBV7-9 with TRBJ2-5; the D gene is possibly TRBD2 (6 bases). Germline CDR1 and CDR2: SEHNR and FQNEAQ (reference sequence). V was pared by 4 bases and J by 2 bases, with 14 bases between. The CDR3 loop spans 15 amino acids. The CDR3 spells CASSYPLRGQETQYF. The CDR3 coding sequence is TGTGCCAGCAGCTACCCGCTGCGGGGACAAGAGACCCAGTACTTC.

The rearrangement joins TRBV27 to TRBJ2-4; D uncertain. The ends were cut back, 3 bases at V and 1 base at J, with 7 bases in the middle. CDR3 length equals 14 residues. CDR1 is MNHEY, CDR2 SMNVEV, per germline (reference sequence). DNA for the CDR3: TGTGCCAGCAGTTTCGCGGATGCCAAAAACATTCAGTACTTC. It translates to CASSFADAKNIQYF.

The chain has TRBV4-1 and TRBJ1-6; 7 nucleotides match TRBD1. V trimming: 1 base; J trimming: 4 bases; junction bases outside the gene matches: 4. The CDR3 consists of 16 residues. CDR1 and CDR2 from the germline V gene are MGHRA and YSYEKL. The CDR3 loop is CASSQVRQGYNSPLHF. CDR3 DNA sequence: TGCGCCAGCAGCCAAGTCCGACAGGGTTATAATTCACCCCTCCACTTT.

The gene calls are TRBV27 and TRBJ2-2; 8 bases line up with TRBD1. After removal of 5 bases from V and 2 bases from J, the junction contained 10 bases not matched to a gene. The germline CDR1 and CDR2 sequences are MNHEY and SMNVEV (reference sequence). The CDR3 has 17 amino acids. CDR3 loop: CASSADPRGPNTGELFF. The DNA for the CDR3 is TGTGCCAGCAGTGCCGACCCCAGGGGGCCCAACACCGGGGAGCTGTTTTTT.

J is TRBJ1-3 and V is TRBV7-9; D is perhaps TRBD1 (6 bases). V shed 2 bases and J shed 0 bases, with 17 bases lying between them. Germline loops: CDR1 SEHNR, CDR2 FQNEAQ (reference sequence). CDR3 length equals 18 residues. The CDR3 here is CASSLSPPQGFSGNTIYF. CDR3 coding DNA: TGTGCCAGCAGCTTATCTCCCCCACAGGGCTTCTCTGGAAACACCATATATTTT. The whole variable domain, filled in from reference TRBV7-9 and TRBJ1-3, reads DTGVSQNPRHKITKRGQNVTFRCDPISEHNRLYWYRQTLGQGPEFLTYFQNEAQLEKSRLLSDRFSAERPKGSFSTLEIQRTEQGDSAMYLCASSLSPPQGFSGNTIYFGEGSWLTVV.

This chain connects TRBV5-1 to TRBJ2-7, with TRBD1 identical over 7 bases. Germline CDR1 reads SGHRS; CDR2 reads YFSETQ. This CDR3 has 15 amino acids. V dropped 0 bases and J dropped 4; count of bases not matched to a gene: 7. DNA for the CDR3: TGCGCCAGCAGCTTGGAAAGGACAGGCAGATACGAGCAGTACTTC. It encodes CASSLERTGRYEQYF.

J is TRBJ1-1 and V is TRBV6-5; D gene uncertain. The V gene's germline CDR1 is MNHEY and CDR2 SVGAGI. This CDR3 has 12 amino acids. V lost 8 bases and J 4 bases, leaving 11 bases between the germline ends. The DNA of the CDR3 is TGTGCCAGCGGGGTTGCGGGCACTGAAGCTTTCTTT. This encodes CASGVAGTEAFF.

The chain uses TRBV2 and TRBJ2-5; 11 bases line up with TRBD2. With V trimmed by 6 bases and J by 1 base, 4 bases remained unmatched. The CDR3 length is 15 residues. Germline V gene sequence: CDR1 SNHLY, CDR2 FYNNEI. The CDR3 loop is CASSWGLAVQETQYF. Here the CDR3 DNA reads TGTGCCAGCAGCTGGGGACTAGCGGTCCAAGAGACCCAGTACTTC.

This chain connects TRBV29-1 to TRBJ2-7, with a weak D call TRBD1 (6 bases). V was pared by 7 bases and J by 3 bases, with 16 bases between. The CDR3 runs to 13 residues. Germline-derived CDR1 and CDR2 are SQVTM and ANQGSEA. CDR3 region: CSGTGSPGYEQYF. The DNA for the CDR3 is TGCAGCGGCACAGGGAGTCCGGGCTACGAGCAGTACTTC.

CDR3 sequence (DNA): TGTGCCAGCACCGGGGCTAGCGGCTACAATGAGCAGTTCTTC. Translation gives CASTGASGYNEQFF. The chain couples TRBV7-8 to TRBJ2-1; 7 bases align to TRBD2. V gave up 7 bases and J gave up 3 bases; unmatched junction bases: 6. In germline, CDR1 is SGHVS, CDR2 FQNEAQ. This CDR3 contains 14 residues.